These 3 T cell receptor beta chains were sequenced from one sample in a study of regulatory T cells in long-lasting Graves disease. Indicated time point: newly diagnosed GD, antithyroid drugs for less than 3 months. The TCR library was made from RNA extracted from PBMCs. Building the TCR beta libraries relied on iRepertoire HTBI primers, and CDR3 regions underwent Arm-PCR. TCRdb analysed the multiplex PCR reads with MiXCR anew, one entry per CDR3 protein. Of roughly 530,000 distinct CDR3 sequences in the sample, 15% to 20% were seen once. The sample was also reused in another study, on T cells in Graves' hyperthyroidism and ophthalmopathy.

Specimen: peripheral blood mononuclear cells (PBMCs), collected at new diagnosis, from a patient treated with antithyroid drugs. These receptors all stem from a woman aged 40 to 65 with Graves disease.

With regard to this clonotype: The junction shows a germline mismatch at one end, possibly a read error. The chain employs TRBV6-4 and TRBJ2-2; tentative D call: TRBD1 (6 bases). Germline V gene data show CDR1 as MRHNA and CDR2 as SNTAGT. The CDR3 consists of 20 residues. Written as DNA, the CDR3 is TGTGCCAGCAGTGATCCTAAACACATCCGGGACACTCCGAACACCGGGGAGCTGGTTTTT. Translation: CASSDPKHIRDTPNTGELVF.

This clonotype was found many times. V usage is TRBV28 and J usage is TRBJ2-5; D is ambiguous. V lost 4 bases and J lost 5, with 8 bases in between. CDR3 length: 12 amino acids. Germline V gene sequence: CDR1 MDHEN, CDR2 SYDVKM. DNA for the CDR3: TGTGCCAGCAGTTCGCTTGTGGAGACCCAGTACTTC. This encodes CASSSLVETQYF.

This clonotype was detected once. This chain connects TRBV5-6 to TRBJ2-1; 10 nucleotides agree with TRBD2. The CDR3 consists of 17 residues. The germline V gene has CDR1 SGHDT and CDR2 YYEEEE. Germline trimming cut 3 bases from V and 0 bases from J; bases unmatched to any gene: 6. The CDR3 loop reads CASSSTSGVSSYNEQFF. The CDR3 DNA reads TGTGCCAGCAGCTCTACTAGCGGGGTAAGCTCCTACAATGAGCAGTTCTTC.